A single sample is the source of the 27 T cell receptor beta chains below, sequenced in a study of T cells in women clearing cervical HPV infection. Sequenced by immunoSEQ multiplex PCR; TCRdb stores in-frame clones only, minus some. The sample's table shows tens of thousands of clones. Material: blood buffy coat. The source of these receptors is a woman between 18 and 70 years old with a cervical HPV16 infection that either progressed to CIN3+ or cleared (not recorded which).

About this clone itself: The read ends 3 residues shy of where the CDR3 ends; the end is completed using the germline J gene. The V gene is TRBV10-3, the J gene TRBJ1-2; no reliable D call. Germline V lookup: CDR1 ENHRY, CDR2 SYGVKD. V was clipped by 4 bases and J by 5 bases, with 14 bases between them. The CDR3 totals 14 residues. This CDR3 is CAISGEVGPYGYTF. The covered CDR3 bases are TGTGCCATCAGTGGAGAGGTAGGGCCATATGGC.

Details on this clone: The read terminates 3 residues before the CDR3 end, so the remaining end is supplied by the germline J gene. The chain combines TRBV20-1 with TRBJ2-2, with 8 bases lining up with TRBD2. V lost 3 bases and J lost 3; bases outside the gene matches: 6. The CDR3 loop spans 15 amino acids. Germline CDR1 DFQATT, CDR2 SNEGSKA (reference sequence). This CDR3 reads CSARRAGAHTGELFF. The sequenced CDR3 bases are TGCAGTGCTAGGCGAGCGGGGGCGCACACCGGGGAG.

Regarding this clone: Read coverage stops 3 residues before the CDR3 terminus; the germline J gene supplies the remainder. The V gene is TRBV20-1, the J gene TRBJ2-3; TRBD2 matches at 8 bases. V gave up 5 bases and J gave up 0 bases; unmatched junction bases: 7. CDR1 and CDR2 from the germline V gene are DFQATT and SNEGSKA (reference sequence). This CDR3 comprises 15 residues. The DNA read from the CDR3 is TGCAGTGCTCCCAGGGGCGGGGGGAGCACAGATACG. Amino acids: CSAPRGGGSTDT. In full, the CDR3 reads CSAPRGGGSTDTQYF.

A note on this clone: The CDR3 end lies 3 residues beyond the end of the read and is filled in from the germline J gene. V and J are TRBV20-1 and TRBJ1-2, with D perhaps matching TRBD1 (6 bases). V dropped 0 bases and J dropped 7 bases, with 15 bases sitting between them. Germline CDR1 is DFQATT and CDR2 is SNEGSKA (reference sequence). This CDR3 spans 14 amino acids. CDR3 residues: CSARDNGGATGYTF. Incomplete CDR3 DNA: TGCAGTGCTAGAGATAACGGGGGGGCGACTGGC.

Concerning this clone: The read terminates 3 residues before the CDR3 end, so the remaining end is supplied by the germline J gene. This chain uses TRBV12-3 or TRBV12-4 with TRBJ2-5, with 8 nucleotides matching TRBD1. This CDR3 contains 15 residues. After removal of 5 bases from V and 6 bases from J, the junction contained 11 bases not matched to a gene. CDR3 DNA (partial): TGTGCCAGCAGTGACCATGGACAGGGCCCACAGACC. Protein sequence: CASSDHGQGPQT. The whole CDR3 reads CASSDHGQGPQTQYF.

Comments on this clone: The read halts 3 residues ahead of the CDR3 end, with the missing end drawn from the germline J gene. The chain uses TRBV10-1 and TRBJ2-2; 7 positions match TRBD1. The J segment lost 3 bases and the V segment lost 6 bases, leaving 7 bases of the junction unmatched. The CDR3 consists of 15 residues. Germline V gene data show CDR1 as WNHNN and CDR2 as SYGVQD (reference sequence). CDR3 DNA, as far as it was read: TGCGCCAGCAGCACCGGGACAGATCACACCGGGGAG. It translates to CASSTGTDHTGE. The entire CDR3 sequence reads CASSTGTDHTGELFF.

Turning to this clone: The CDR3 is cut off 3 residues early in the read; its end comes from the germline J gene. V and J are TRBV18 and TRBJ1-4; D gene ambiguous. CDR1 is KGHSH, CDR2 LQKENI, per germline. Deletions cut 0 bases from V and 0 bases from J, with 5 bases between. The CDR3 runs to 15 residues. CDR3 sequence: CASSPPSATNEKLFF. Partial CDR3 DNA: TGTGCCAGCTCACCACCATCGGCAACTAATGAAAAA.

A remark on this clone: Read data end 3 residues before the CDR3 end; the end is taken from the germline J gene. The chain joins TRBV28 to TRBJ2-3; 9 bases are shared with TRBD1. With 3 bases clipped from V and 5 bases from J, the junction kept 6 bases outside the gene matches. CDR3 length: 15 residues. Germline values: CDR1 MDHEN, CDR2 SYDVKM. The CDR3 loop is CASSFRQGVRDTQYF. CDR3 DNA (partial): TGTGCCAGCAGTTTCCGACAGGGGGTAAGAGATACG.

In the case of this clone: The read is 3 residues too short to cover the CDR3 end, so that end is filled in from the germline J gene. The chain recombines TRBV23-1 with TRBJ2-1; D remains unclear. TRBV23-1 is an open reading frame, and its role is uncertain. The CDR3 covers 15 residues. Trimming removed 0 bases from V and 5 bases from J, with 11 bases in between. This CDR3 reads CASSQSRVRNNEQFF. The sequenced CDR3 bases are TGCGCCAGCAGTCAATCTAGGGTTAGAAACAATGAG.

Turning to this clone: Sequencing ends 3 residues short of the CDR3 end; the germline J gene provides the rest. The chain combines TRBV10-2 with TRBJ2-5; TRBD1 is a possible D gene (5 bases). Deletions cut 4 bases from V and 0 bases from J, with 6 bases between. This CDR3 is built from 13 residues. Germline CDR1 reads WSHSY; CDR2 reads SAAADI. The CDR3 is CASSAGYQETQYF. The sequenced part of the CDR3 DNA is TGCGCCAGCAGTGCAGGGTACCAAGAGACC.

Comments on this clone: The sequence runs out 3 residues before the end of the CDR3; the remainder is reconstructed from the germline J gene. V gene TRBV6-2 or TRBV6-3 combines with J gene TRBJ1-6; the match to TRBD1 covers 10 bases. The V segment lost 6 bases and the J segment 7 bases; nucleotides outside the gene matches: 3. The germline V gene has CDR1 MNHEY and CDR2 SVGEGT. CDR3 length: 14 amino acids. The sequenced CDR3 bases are TGTGCCAGCAGCCCGGGACAGGGGAATTCACCC. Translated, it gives CASSPGQGNSP. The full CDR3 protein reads CASSPGQGNSPLHF.

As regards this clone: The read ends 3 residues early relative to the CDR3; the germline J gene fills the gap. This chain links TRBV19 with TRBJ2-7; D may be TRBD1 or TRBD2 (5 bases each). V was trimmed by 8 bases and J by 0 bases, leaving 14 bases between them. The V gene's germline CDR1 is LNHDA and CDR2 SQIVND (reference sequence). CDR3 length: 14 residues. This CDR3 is CASREQASSYEQYF. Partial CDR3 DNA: TGTGCCAGTCGGGAACAGGCCAGCTCCTACGAG.

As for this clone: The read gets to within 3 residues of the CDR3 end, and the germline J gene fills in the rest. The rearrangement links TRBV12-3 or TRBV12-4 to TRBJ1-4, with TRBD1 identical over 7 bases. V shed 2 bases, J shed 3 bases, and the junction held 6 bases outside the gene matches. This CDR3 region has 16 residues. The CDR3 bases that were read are TGTGCCAGCAGTTTAACCCGGGGACAGCCTAATGAAAAA. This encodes CASSLTRGQPNEK. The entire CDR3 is CASSLTRGQPNEKLFF.

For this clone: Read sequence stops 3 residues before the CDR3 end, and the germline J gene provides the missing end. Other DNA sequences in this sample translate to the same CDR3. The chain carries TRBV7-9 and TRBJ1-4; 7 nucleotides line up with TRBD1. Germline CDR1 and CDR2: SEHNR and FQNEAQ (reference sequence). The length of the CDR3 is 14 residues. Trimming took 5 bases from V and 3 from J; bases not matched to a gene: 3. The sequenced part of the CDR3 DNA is TGTGCCAGCAGCCTCGGGACAGCTAATGAAAAA. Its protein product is CASSLGTANEK. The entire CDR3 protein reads CASSLGTANEKLFF.

The CDR3 loop reads CSARDFRAGTEAFF. Incomplete CDR3 DNA: TGCAGTGCTAGAGATTTTAGGGCAGGCACTGAA. V and J are TRBV20-1 and TRBJ1-1; no firm D call. The read finishes 3 residues shy of the CDR3 end, and the germline J gene is used to complete it. The CDR3 totals 14 residues. Germline CDR1 and CDR2: DFQATT and SNEGSKA (reference sequence). V lost 0 bases, J lost 4 bases, and 12 bases lay in between.

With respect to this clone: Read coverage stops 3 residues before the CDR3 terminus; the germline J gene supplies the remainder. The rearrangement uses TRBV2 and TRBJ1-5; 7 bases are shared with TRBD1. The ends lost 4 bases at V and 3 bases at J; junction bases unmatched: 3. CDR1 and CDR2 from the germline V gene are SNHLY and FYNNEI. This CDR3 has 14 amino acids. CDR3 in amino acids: CASSVDRVNQPQHF. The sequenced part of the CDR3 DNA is TGTGCCAGCAGTGTAGACAGGGTCAATCAGCCC.

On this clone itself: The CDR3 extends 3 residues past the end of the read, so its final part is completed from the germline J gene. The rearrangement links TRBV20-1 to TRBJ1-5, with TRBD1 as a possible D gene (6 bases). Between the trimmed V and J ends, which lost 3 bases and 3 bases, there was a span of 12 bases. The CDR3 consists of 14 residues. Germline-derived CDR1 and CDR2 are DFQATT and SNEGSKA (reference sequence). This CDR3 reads CSASQGNPNQPQHF. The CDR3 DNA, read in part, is TGCAGTGCTAGCCAGGGGAACCCCAATCAGCCC.

The CDR3: CASSLGGGGRGYTF. CDR3 bases read: TGTGCCAGCAGTTTAGGCGGGGGAGGCCGAGGC. The rearrangement uses TRBV12-3 or TRBV12-4 and TRBJ1-2; perhaps TRBD1 as D (5 bases). The read falls 3 residues short of the CDR3 end, and the missing part is taken from the germline J gene. This CDR3 is 14 amino acids long.

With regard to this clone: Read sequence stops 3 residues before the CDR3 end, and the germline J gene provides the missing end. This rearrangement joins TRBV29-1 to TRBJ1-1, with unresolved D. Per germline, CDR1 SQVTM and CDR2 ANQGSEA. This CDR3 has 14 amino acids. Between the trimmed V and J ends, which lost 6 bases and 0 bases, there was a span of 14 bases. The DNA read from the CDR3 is TGCAGCGTCGACCAACGGGGTCTGAACACTGAA. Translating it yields CSVDQRGLNTE. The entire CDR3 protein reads CSVDQRGLNTEAFF.

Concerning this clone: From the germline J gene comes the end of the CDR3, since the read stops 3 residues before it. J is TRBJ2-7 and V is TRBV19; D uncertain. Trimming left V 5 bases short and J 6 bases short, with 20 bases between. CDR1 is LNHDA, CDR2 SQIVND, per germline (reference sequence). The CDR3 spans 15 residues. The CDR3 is CASSSSIHPSGEQYF. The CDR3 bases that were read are TGTGCCAGTAGTTCCTCGATACACCCCTCTGGCGAG.

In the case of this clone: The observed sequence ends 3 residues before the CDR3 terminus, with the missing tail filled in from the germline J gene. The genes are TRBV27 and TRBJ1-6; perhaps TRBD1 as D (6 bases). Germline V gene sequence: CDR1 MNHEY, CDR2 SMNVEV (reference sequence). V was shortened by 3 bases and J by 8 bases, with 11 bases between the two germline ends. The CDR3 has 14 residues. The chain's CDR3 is CASSFFRGDSPLHF. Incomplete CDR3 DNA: TGTGCCAGCAGTTTTTTCAGGGGTGATTCACCC.

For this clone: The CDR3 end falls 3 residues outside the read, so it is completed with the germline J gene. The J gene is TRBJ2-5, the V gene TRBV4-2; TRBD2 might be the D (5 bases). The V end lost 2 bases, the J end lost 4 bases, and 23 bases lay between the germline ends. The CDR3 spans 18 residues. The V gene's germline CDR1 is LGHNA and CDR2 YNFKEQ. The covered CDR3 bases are TGTGCCAGCAGCCAATCTTCAATCTCTAGCCAAGGAGGAGAGACC. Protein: CASSQSSISSQGGET. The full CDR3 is CASSQSSISSQGGETQYF.

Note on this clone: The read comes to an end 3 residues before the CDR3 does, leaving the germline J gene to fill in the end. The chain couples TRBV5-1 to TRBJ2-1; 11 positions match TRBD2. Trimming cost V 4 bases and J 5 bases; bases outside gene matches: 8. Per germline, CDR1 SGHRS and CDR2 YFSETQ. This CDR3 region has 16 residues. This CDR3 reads CASSLLPGLADNEQFF. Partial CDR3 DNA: TGCGCCAGCAGCCTACTTCCGGGACTAGCGGACAATGAG. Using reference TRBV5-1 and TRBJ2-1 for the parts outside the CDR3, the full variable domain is KAGVTQTPRYLIKTRGQQVTLSCSPISGHRSVSWYQQTPGQGLQFLFEYFSETQRNKGNFPGRFSGRQFSNSRSEMNVSTLELGDSALYLCASSLLPGLADNEQFFGPGTRLTVL.

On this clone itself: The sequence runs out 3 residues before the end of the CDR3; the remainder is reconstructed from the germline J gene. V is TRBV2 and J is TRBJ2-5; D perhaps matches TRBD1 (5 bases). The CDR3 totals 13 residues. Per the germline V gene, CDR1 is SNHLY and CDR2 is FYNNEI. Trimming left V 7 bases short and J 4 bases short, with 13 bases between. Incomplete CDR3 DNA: TGTGCCAGCAAGCTAGGGGCCACAGAGACC. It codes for CASKLGATET. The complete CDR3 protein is CASKLGATETQYF.

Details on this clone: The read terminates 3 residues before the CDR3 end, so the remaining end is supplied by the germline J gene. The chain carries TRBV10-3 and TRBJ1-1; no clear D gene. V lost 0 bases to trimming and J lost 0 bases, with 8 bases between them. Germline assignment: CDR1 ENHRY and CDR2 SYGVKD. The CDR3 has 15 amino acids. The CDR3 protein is CAISESGWVNTEAFF. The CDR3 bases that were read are TGTGCCATCAGTGAGTCAGGGTGGGTGAACACTGAA.

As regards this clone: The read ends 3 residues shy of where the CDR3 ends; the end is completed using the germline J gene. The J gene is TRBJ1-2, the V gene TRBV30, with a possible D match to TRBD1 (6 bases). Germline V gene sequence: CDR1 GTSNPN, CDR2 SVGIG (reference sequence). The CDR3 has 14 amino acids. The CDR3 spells CAWSTLSRGGGYTF. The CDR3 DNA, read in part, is TGTGCCTGGAGTACCCTCTCCAGGGGTGGCGGC.

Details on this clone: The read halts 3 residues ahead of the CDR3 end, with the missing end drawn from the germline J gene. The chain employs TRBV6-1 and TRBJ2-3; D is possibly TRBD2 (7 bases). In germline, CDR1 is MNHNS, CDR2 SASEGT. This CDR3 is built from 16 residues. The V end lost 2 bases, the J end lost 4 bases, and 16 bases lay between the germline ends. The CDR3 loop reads CASSESGGGGADTQYF. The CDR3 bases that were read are TGTGCCAGCAGTGAATCCGGCGGGGGCGGGGCAGATACG.